This TCR beta chain is drawn from a study of blood T cell repertoires in COVID-19. Profiling relied on immunoSEQ multiplex PCR, and the TCRdb table lists in-frame clones only, not all of them. The sample yields some 490,000 clones, 80% to 90% seen once. Trimming took 4 bases from V and 6 from J, leaving 10 bases between them. Germline V gives CDR1 KGHSH, CDR2 LQKENI. The CDR3 is 13 residues long. Sequencing used PBMCs or T cells enriched from blood (not recorded which). V is TRBV18 and J is TRBJ1-5; TRBD1 is a possible D gene (5 bases). The clonotype comes from an older woman who had recovered from COVID-19. In nucleotides, the CDR3 is TGTGCCAGCTCACTTGGGGGGTTTCAGCCCCAGCATTTT. Protein sequence: CASSLGGFQPQHF.